The 13 T cell receptor beta chains listed next were all sequenced from one sample in a study of T cell responses to AZD1222 COVID-19 vaccine. Only in-frame clones appear in the TCRdb table, and some are missing; sequencing was by immunoSEQ multiplex PCR. The sample gives some 31,000 clones, 70% to 90% of which show up once; approximately 15% is in the top ten. The sample consisted of peripheral blood, taken 28 days after the second AZD1222 dose. The receptor set was obtained from an adult who received the AZD1222 COVID-19 vaccine.

This sequence joins TRBV19 and TRBJ2-5; D ambiguous. The V gene's germline CDR1 is LNHDA and CDR2 SQIVND (reference sequence). The CDR3 length is 11 residues. Trimming left V 6 bases short and J 5 bases short, with 7 bases between. The CDR3 reads CASRLGETQYF. CDR3 coding DNA: TGTGCCAGTAGGCTGGGGGAGACCCAGTACTTC.

The rearrangement links TRBV19 to TRBJ1-4; D remains unclear. CDR1 is LNHDA and CDR2 is SQIVND in the germline V gene (reference sequence). The CDR3 loop spans 15 amino acids. V lost 4 bases to trimming and J lost 5 bases, with 14 bases between them. CDR3: CASSSRFGENEKLFF. The CDR3 nucleotides read TGTGCCAGTAGTAGTAGGTTCGGAGAGAATGAAAAACTGTTTTTT.

The rearrangement links TRBV18 to TRBJ2-7, with 8 bases matching TRBD2. V was clipped by 0 bases and J by 5 bases; unmatched bases: 9. The CDR3 totals 16 residues. From germline, CDR1 is KGHSH and CDR2 LQKENI. The CDR3 sequence: CASSPPVGGASHEQYF. CDR3 in DNA: TGTGCCAGCTCACCACCTGTCGGGGGGGCCTCACACGAGCAGTACTTC.

The chain joins TRBV9 to TRBJ2-7, with TRBD1 matching 7 bases. Germline trimming cut 0 bases from V and 5 bases from J; bases unmatched to any gene: 8. Per the germline V gene, CDR1 is SGDLS and CDR2 is YYNGEE. The CDR3 runs 15 residues. The CDR3 coding sequence is TGTGCCAGCAGCGTAGCAGGCAGGGGGAGAGACGAGCAGTACTTC. Residues: CASSVAGRGRDEQYF.

The chain is built from TRBV24-1 and TRBJ2-2, with D possibly matching TRBD1 (6 bases). Trimming removed 3 bases at V and 5 bases at J, with 12 bases between. This CDR3 has 15 residues. Per the germline V gene, CDR1 is KGHDR and CDR2 is SFDVKD. CDR3 in amino acids: CATSDRTEVTGELFF. The CDR3 nucleotides are TGTGCCACCAGTGATAGGACAGAAGTAACCGGGGAGCTGTTTTTT.

The chain combines TRBV27 with TRBJ2-1; TRBD2 is a possible D gene (7 bases). Per the germline V gene, CDR1 is MNHEY and CDR2 is SMNVEV (reference sequence). CDR3 size: 16 residues. Trimming removed 2 bases at V and 0 bases at J, with 11 bases between. CDR3 bases: TGTGCCAGCAGTTTAAGGGGGGGTCGCTCCTACAATGAGCAGTTCTTC. This codes for CASSLRGGRSYNEQFF.

The count of this clone is one. The V and J genes are TRBV4-1 and TRBJ1-2; a possible D gene is TRBD1 (6 bases). CDR3 size: 15 residues. Germline lookup yields CDR1 MGHRA and CDR2 YSYEKL. Trimming cost V 6 bases and J 1 base, with 15 bases left between them. Here the CDR3 DNA reads TGCGCCAGCAGGGCAAGTACAGGGTTTAACTATGGCTACACCTTC. It specifies CASRASTGFNYGYTF.

The J gene is TRBJ1-2, the V gene TRBV12-1; TRBD1 is the table's D call and was not checked against the DNA. TRBV12-1 is noted as a pseudogene. This CDR3 is built from 17 residues. The CDR3 DNA follows: TGTGCCAGCAGCTTTAGTAGGGGGACAGGGACCCCCTATGGCTACACCTTC. Protein: CASSFSRGTGTPYGYTF.

The chain couples TRBV10-3 to TRBJ2-1, with 12 bases that match TRBD2. V shed 4 bases and J 5 bases; nucleotides not matched to a gene: 6. The CDR3 is 16 amino acids. CDR1 and CDR2 (germline): ENHRY, SYGVKD. The CDR3 sequence: CAISVASGGADNEQFF. CDR3 DNA: TGTGCCATCAGTGTGGCTAGCGGGGGGGCCGACAATGAGCAGTTCTTC.

This chain uses TRBV2 with TRBJ1-1, with D tentatively TRBD1 (6 bases). V lost 8 bases, J lost 0 bases, and 10 bases lay in between. The CDR3 runs to 13 residues. Germline loops: CDR1 SNHLY, CDR2 FYNNEI. The CDR3 sequence is CASLRGLNTEAFF. The DNA for the CDR3 is TGTGCCAGCCTGAGGGGGTTGAACACTGAAGCTTTCTTT.

This rearrangement joins TRBV4-3 to TRBJ1-5; 7 bases fit TRBD1. The CDR3 sequence is 15 residues long. J was trimmed by 1 base and V by 5 bases; bases with no gene match: 5. The V gene's germline CDR1 is LGHNA and CDR2 YSLEER. The DNA for the CDR3 is TGCGCCAGCAGCTCCGACAGGGTGAGCAATCAGCCCCAGCATTTT. Its protein product is CASSSDRVSNQPQHF.

J is TRBJ2-2 and V is TRBV3-1 (or the pseudogene TRBV3-2); D is uncertain. This CDR3 is 12 amino acids long. With 9 bases removed from V and 0 bases from J, the gap between germline ends came to 5 bases. CDR1 and CDR2 from the germline V gene are LGHDT and YNNKEL (reference sequence). The CDR3 region has the DNA TGTGCCAGATACTCGAACACCGGGGAGCTGTTTTTT. Protein sequence: CARYSNTGELFF.

This clone was seen just once. The junction departs from the called germline gene at one end, perhaps through a read error. The rearrangement joins TRBV7-7 to TRBJ2-2; 8 nucleotides match TRBD1. Germline V gene lookup returns CDR1 SSHAT and CDR2 FNYEAQ (reference sequence). The CDR3 consists of 13 residues. The CDR3 region is CASSKDRGGELFF. The CDR3 DNA reads as TGTGCTAGCAGCAAAGACAGGGGCGGGGAGCTGTTTTTT.